This TCR beta chain was recorded in a study of PD-1 blockade in mismatch repair-deficient tumors. The overall study: All were previously treated, progressing patients with over 9 mismatch repair-deficient cancer types.

TCR sequencing covered a few patients who responded to pembrolizumab. As regards this clone: Its antigen is unidentified.

Notes on the study in general: Tumor-resident clones, often undetectable pretreatment in blood, expanded then contracted after pembrolizumab.

Data came from immunoSEQ multiplex PCR; TCRdb stores just in-frame clones and leaves some out. This table holds 50,000 or so clones, over 60% found once. The CDR3 has 13 amino acids. V was pared by 4 bases and J by 8 bases, with 11 bases between. The germline V gene has CDR1 SGHTA and CDR2 FQGNSA. The source material was PBMCs, sampled before pembrolizumab treatment. This TCR was recovered from an adult with mismatch repair-deficient cancer. The chain recombines TRBV7-2 with TRBJ1-4, with unresolved D. The CDR3 nucleotides are TGTGCCAGCAGCTCCGGGGTTCGGGAAAAACTGTTTTTT. It specifies CASSSGVREKLFF.